This T cell receptor (beta chain) originates from a study of long-term antiretroviral therapy in people with HIV. Study details: By about a decade, the earliest samples predate the 2015 immediate-ART recommendation.

United States facilities provided treatment to all participants with HIV. V was pared by 3 bases and J by 0 bases, with 6 bases of the junction left unmatched. The CDR3 contains 16 residues. Germline V gene data show CDR1 as LGHNA and CDR2 as YSLEER. Study observations and caveats: Repertoires in HIV (unlike those of controls) had narrower CDR3 length ranges.

This was the immunoSEQ v3.0 assay at survey level. Sequencing was performed with immunoSEQ multiplex PCR; in TCRdb, only in-frame clones are kept and a portion is missing. The sample consists of roughly 18,000 clones, around three quarters of them appearing once. Comments on this clone: Its matching antigen is unknown.

The receptor's source is a man in his fifties or sixties with HIV. The specimen comprised unsorted PBMCs, sampled 2.2 years after starting antiretroviral therapy. This chain uses TRBV4-3 with TRBJ2-3; 7 bases match TRBD2. CDR3 sequence (DNA): TGCGCCAGCAGCCAGGCTCGCGGGAGTAGCACAGATACGCAGTATTTT. This gives the protein CASSQARGSSTDTQYF.